This T cell receptor (beta chain) was documented in a study of blood T cells in healthy people across ages. Across the study: T cells yielded about one barcoded beta molecule per two cells through template switching. Study conclusions and caveats: Naive T cell percentage showed a strong correlation with the diversity of TCR beta.

Sample-barcoded 5' priming and a J-beta primer mix drove a second PCR of roughly 6 to 12 cycles. TCRdb called the 5' RACE reads again in MiXCR, with one record for every CDR3 protein. The repertoire holds more than 650,000 distinct CDR3 sequences, with about 53% as singletons. With regard to this clonotype: As yet, its antigen is unknown.

RNA extraction gave at least 6 micrograms of total RNA per sample. V dropped 5 bases and J dropped 3; count of bases not matched to a gene: 11. The CDR3 runs to 16 residues. Germline-derived CDR1 and CDR2 are SGHTA and FQGNSA. Sequenced material: blood. V is TRBV7-2 and J is TRBJ2-3, with TRBD2 matching 7 bases. This receptor was obtained from an older man in good health. The CDR3 region has the DNA TGTGCCAGCAGCCCGGGGGTGGGAGGGTTAACAGATACGCAGTATTTT. Amino acid sequence: CASSPGVGGLTDTQYF.